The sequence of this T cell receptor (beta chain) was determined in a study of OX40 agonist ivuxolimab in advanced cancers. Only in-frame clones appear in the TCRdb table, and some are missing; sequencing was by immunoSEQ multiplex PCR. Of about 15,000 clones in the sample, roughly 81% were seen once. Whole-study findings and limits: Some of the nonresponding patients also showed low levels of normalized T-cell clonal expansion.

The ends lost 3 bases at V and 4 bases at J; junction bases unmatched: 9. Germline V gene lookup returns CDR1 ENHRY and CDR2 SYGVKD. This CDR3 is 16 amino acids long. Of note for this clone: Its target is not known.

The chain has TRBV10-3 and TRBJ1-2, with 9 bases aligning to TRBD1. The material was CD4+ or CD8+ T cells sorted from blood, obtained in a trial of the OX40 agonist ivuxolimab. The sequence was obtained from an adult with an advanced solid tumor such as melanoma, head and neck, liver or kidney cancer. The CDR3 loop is CAISDPQGAGGYGYTF. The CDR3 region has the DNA TGTGCCATCAGTGACCCACAGGGGGCGGGTGGCTATGGCTACACCTTC.